Given below is one T cell receptor (beta chain) in context. This specimen comes from a study of CD8 T cells in Susac syndrome. Sequencing of TCR beta was undertaken in CD8+ and CD4+ T cells derived from blood. The multiple sclerosis control cohort comprised treatment-naive individuals presenting with stable or active relapsing-remitting disease. Random hexamers were used to reverse transcribe the RNA input (about 0.45 to 1 ug). With immunoSEQ multiplex PCR, TCR beta CDR3 was amplified across 54 Vbeta and 13 Jbeta. A single record per CDR3 protein comes from TCRdb applying MiXCR to the immunoSEQ multiplex PCR reads. The sample includes some 200,000 distinct CDR3 sequences, 90% to 95% of them seen just once. Sequenced: CD8+ T cells from PBMCs. The clonotype originates from a human donor with multiple sclerosis.

In nucleotides, the CDR3 is TGCGCCAGCAGCCGAGGGGCTACTGAGCAGTTCTTC. This translates into CASSRGATEQFF. This sequence joins TRBV4-1 and TRBJ2-1, with D tentatively TRBD1 or TRBD2 (5 bases each). The ends were cut back, 4 bases at V and 9 bases at J, with 10 bases in the middle. CDR3 size: 12 residues. CDR1 is MGHRA and CDR2 is YSYEKL in the germline V gene.